These T cell receptor beta chains were read from a single sample in a study of blood T cell repertoires in COVID-19. The method was immunoSEQ multiplex PCR; TCRdb's version includes in-frame clones alone and lacks a portion of them. The data contain about 170,000 clones, approximately 82% of them singletons. The specimen sequenced was PBMCs or T cells enriched from blood (not recorded which). The receptors shown here come from a woman between 45 and 60 years old who had recovered from COVID-19. The CDR3 runs from the conserved cysteine through the conserved F or W. The D gene is left open where the match is weak. The size of a clone is reported for some rows only, either as once, few or many, or as a class for expanded clones.

D gene: -
clone size: many
V gene: TRBV7-2
J gene: TRBJ1-1
CDR3 protein: CASSLFGGNTEAFF
CDR3 DNA: TGTGCCAGCAGCCTGTTCGGGGGGAACACTGAAGCTTTCTTT

D gene: TRBD1
clone size: few
V gene: TRBV19
J gene: TRBJ1-1
CDR3 protein: CASSISQGDEAFF
CDR3 DNA: TGTGCCAGTAGTATATCTCAGGGGGATGAAGCTTTCTTT

D gene: -
clone size: -
V gene: TRBV12-3/TRBV12-4
J gene: TRBJ2-3
CDR3 protein: CASLNTGVDTQYF
CDR3 DNA: TGTGCCAGCCTAAATACGGGGGTAGATACGCAGTATTTT

D gene: TRBD2
clone size: few
V gene: TRBV6-5
J gene: TRBJ2-1
CDR3 protein: CASSYGGSSYNEQFF
CDR3 DNA: TGTGCCAGCAGTTACGGCGGGAGCTCCTACAATGAGCAGTTCTTC

D gene: TRBD1
clone size: many
V gene: TRBV4-3
J gene: TRBJ1-5
CDR3 protein: CASSQDSQGDQPQHF
CDR3 DNA: TGCGCCAGCAGCCAAGATTCCCAGGGGGATCAGCCCCAGCATTTT

D gene: -
clone size: -
V gene: TRBV7-2
J gene: TRBJ1-1
CDR3 protein: CASSLAYRTEAFF
CDR3 DNA: TGTGCCAGCAGCTTAGCTTACAGAACTGAAGCTTTCTTT

D gene: -
clone size: -
V gene: TRBV19
J gene: TRBJ1-5
CDR3 protein: CASCDTRRNQPQHF
CDR3 DNA: TGTGCCAGTTGCGATACCCGGCGGAATCAGCCCCAGCATTTT

D gene: -
clone size: -
V gene: TRBV18
J gene: TRBJ1-1
CDR3 protein: CASSWGEAEAFF
CDR3 DNA: TGTGCCAGCTCATGGGGGGAGGCTGAAGCTTTCTTT

D gene: TRBD1
clone size: -
V gene: TRBV2
J gene: TRBJ1-2
CDR3 protein: CASSPTGVGYTF
CDR3 DNA: TGTGCCAGCAGCCCGACAGGGGTCGGCTACACCTTC

D gene: -
clone size: -
V gene: TRBV12-3/TRBV12-4
J gene: TRBJ1-2
CDR3 protein: CASSLYSEYGYTF
CDR3 DNA: TGTGCCAGCAGTTTATATTCAGAATATGGCTACACCTTC

D gene: -
clone size: -
V gene: TRBV11-2
J gene: TRBJ2-5
CDR3 protein: CASSLSGGAETQYF
CDR3 DNA: TGTGCCAGCAGCTTATCTGGGGGCGCCGAGACCCAGTACTTC

D gene: TRBD1
clone size: -
V gene: TRBV7-9
J gene: TRBJ2-6
CDR3 protein: CASSSGTGSSGANVLTF
CDR3 DNA: TGTGCCAGCAGCTCCGGGACAGGTTCCTCTGGGGCCAACGTCCTGACTTTC

D gene: TRBD2
clone size: -
V gene: TRBV7-9
J gene: TRBJ2-5
CDR3 protein: CASSLVAGGQETQYF
CDR3 DNA: TGTGCCAGCAGCTTAGTAGCGGGGGGCCAAGAGACCCAGTACTTC

D gene: TRBD2
clone size: -
V gene: TRBV5-1
J gene: TRBJ2-1
CDR3 protein: CASSFGLAGVLNEQFF
CDR3 DNA: TGCGCCAGCAGCTTCGGACTAGCGGGGGTGCTGAATGAGCAGTTCTTC

D gene: -
clone size: -
V gene: TRBV2
J gene: TRBJ1-1
CDR3 protein: CASSELRETEAFF
CDR3 DNA: TGTGCCAGCAGTGAATTGAGGGAGACTGAAGCTTTCTTT

D gene: TRBD2
clone size: -
V gene: TRBV7-2
J gene: TRBJ2-1
CDR3 protein: CASTVGGAGGGYEQFF
CDR3 DNA: TGTGCCAGCACCGTGGGAGGAGCGGGGGGCGGGTATGAGCAGTTCTTC

D gene: -
clone size: -
V gene: TRBV29-1
J gene: TRBJ1-2
CDR3 protein: CSATKGVTNYGYTF
CDR3 DNA: TGCAGCGCAACAAAGGGGGTAACTAACTATGGCTACACCTTC

D gene: TRBD2
clone size: -
V gene: TRBV18
J gene: TRBJ2-1
CDR3 protein: CASSSASGSTNEQFF
CDR3 DNA: TGTGCCAGCTCATCGGCTAGCGGGAGTACGAATGAGCAGTTCTTC

D gene: TRBD1
clone size: -
V gene: TRBV7-2
J gene: TRBJ1-5
CDR3 protein: CASTAGTGEQPQHF
CDR3 DNA: TGTGCCAGCACTGCCGGGACAGGGGAGCAGCCCCAGCATTTT

D gene: -
clone size: -
V gene: TRBV6-5
J gene: TRBJ1-1
CDR3 protein: CASRRQRQTEAFF
CDR3 DNA: TGTGCCAGCAGAAGACAGCGTCAGACTGAAGCTTTCTTT

D gene: -
clone size: -
V gene: TRBV5-5
J gene: TRBJ1-1
CDR3 protein: CASSLSGRQNTEAFF
CDR3 DNA: TGTGCCAGCAGCTTGAGTGGGAGACAGAACACTGAAGCTTTCTTT

D gene: -
clone size: -
V gene: TRBV10-2
J gene: TRBJ1-2
CDR3 protein: CASNRRELNYGYTF
CDR3 DNA: TGCGCCAGCAACAGAAGGGAGTTAAACTATGGCTACACCTTC

D gene: TRBD1
clone size: once
V gene: TRBV14
J gene: TRBJ1-4
CDR3 protein: CASSQLGTGGSEKLFF
CDR3 DNA: TGTGCCAGCAGCCAATTAGGGACAGGGGGCAGCGAAAAACTGTTTTTT

D gene: TRBD1
clone size: -
V gene: TRBV24-1
J gene: TRBJ1-2
CDR3 protein: CATSDRDRNYGYTF
CDR3 DNA: TGTGCCACCAGTGACAGGGACAGAAACTATGGCTACACCTTC

D gene: TRBD1
clone size: few
V gene: TRBV7-9
J gene: TRBJ1-5
CDR3 protein: CASSSGTGSLPQHF
CDR3 DNA: TGTGCCAGCAGCTCCGGGACAGGGTCTCTGCCCCAGCATTTT

D gene: TRBD1
clone size: few
V gene: TRBV28
J gene: TRBJ2-1
CDR3 protein: CASSAPGQGNNEQFF
CDR3 DNA: TGTGCCAGCAGTGCCCCGGGACAGGGTAACAATGAGCAGTTCTTC

D gene: TRBD1
clone size: -
V gene: TRBV7-6
J gene: TRBJ1-1
CDR3 protein: CASSLTGGFAEAFF
CDR3 DNA: TGTGCCAGCAGCTTGACAGGGGGCTTCGCTGAAGCTTTCTTT

D gene: -
clone size: -
V gene: TRBV6-2/TRBV6-3
J gene: TRBJ2-4
CDR3 protein: CASSNDRGLHQYF
CDR3 DNA: TGTGCCAGCAGTAATGACCGGGGACTCCACCAGTACTTC

D gene: -
clone size: -
V gene: TRBV6-6
J gene: TRBJ2-3
CDR3 protein: CATADRDTDTQYF
CDR3 DNA: TGTGCCACCGCGGACAGAGACACAGATACGCAGTATTTT

D gene: -
clone size: -
V gene: TRBV29-1
J gene: TRBJ2-2
CDR3 protein: CSVGRMNTGELFF
CDR3 DNA: TGCAGCGTTGGGCGGATGAACACCGGGGAGCTGTTTTTT

D gene: TRBD2
clone size: -
V gene: TRBV7-2
J gene: TRBJ2-1
CDR3 protein: CASSLEAGVPYNEQFF
CDR3 DNA: TGTGCCAGCAGCTTAGAGGCGGGGGTGCCCTACAATGAGCAGTTCTTC

D gene: -
clone size: -
V gene: TRBV4-3
J gene: TRBJ1-2
CDR3 protein: CASSQDHSNYGYTF
CDR3 DNA: TGCGCCAGCAGCCAAGACCACTCAAACTATGGCTACACCTTC

D gene: -
clone size: -
V gene: TRBV7-8
J gene: TRBJ1-6
CDR3 protein: CASRRLSEKNSPLHF
CDR3 DNA: TGTGCCAGCAGGCGGTTGTCAGAGAAAAATTCACCCCTCCACTTT

D gene: -
clone size: -
V gene: TRBV11-2
J gene: TRBJ2-3
CDR3 protein: CASSLTPSTDTQYF
CDR3 DNA: TGTGCCAGCAGCTTAACACCGAGCACAGATACGCAGTATTTT

D gene: -
clone size: -
V gene: TRBV27
J gene: TRBJ1-6
CDR3 protein: CASSLPGSNSPLHF
CDR3 DNA: TGTGCCAGCAGTTTACCGGGGTCCAATTCACCCCTCCACTTT